One and the same sample provided the 20 T cell receptor delta chains below, sequenced in a study of gamma-delta T cells after stem cell transplantation. TCRdb called clones from the RT-PCR reads again using CATT. The data contain a few thousand delta-chain clones, about 1.9% of them singletons. The specimen sequenced was gamma-delta T cells. The receptors originated from a human donor. It is not recorded whose cells these are; they may come from a transplant donor.

This clone has just a few counts. The same CDR3 also results from other DNA sequences found in this sample. CDR3 sequence reads: CACDTLLGDTLSNTDKLIF. The CDR3 region has the DNA TGTGCCTGTGACACATTACTGGGGGATACGCTATCCAACACCGATAAACTCATCTTT. V and J are TRDV2 and TRDJ1; 13 bases align to TRDD3. The CDR3 length is 19 residues. V was clipped by 1 base and J by 0 bases; unmatched bases: 10. CDR1 is GEAIGNYY, CDR2 EKD, per germline.

Worth noting for this clone: Translating this DNA gives a protein that differs at residue 4 from the TCRdb one, which belongs to a much larger clone; a read error is likely, and the protein shown is this translation. V gene TRDV2 combines with J gene TRDJ1, with D possibly being TRDD3 (6 bases). This CDR3 contains 20 residues. Germline CDR1 GEAIGNYY, CDR2 EKD. CDR3 in DNA: TGTGCCTGTGGCACCGTGGGAATCTGGGGTGTAGCGGGGTACACCGATAAACTCATCTTT. Translating gives CACGTVGIWGVAGYTDKLIF.

This clone was counted a few times. A single base is all that separates this from a far larger clone, so a read error is likely. Within the sample, other DNA sequences also encode this same CDR3. V is TRDV2 and J is TRDJ1, with 12 bases aligning to TRDD3. J gave up 0 bases and V 7 bases, and 14 bases lay outside the gene matches. This CDR3 spans 18 amino acids. Germline V lookup: CDR1 GEAIGNYY, CDR2 EKD. As DNA, the CDR3 is TGTGCCTGCGACTTCTTACGTACTGGGGGATACTACACCGATAAACTCATCTTT. Protein sequence: CACDFLRTGGYYTDKLIF.

A few counts support this clone. This DNA translates differently at residue 14 from the TCRdb protein, which is that of a much larger clone; a read error is likely, and the protein shown is the DNA's own translation. The chain is built from TRDV2 and TRDJ1; 13 positions agree with TRDD3. Germline CDR1 is GEAIGNYY and CDR2 is EKD. This CDR3 contains 19 residues. V dropped 0 bases and J dropped 3; count of bases not matched to a gene: 12. CDR3 loop: CACDTLSRSTGGYADKLIF. The CDR3 nucleotides read TGTGCCTGTGACACCCTTTCCAGGAGTACTGGGGGATACGCCGATAAACTCATCTTT.

By proportion, this clone is medium-sized. Additional DNA sequences in this sample encode the identical CDR3. V usage is TRDV2 and J usage is TRDJ1; possibly TRDD3 for D (5 bases). The CDR3 sequence is 18 residues long. CDR1 is GEAIGNYY and CDR2 is EKD in the germline V gene. Trimming removed 3 bases at V and 0 bases at J, with 22 bases between. CDR3 region: CACDGLRDAVGYTDKLIF. CDR3 DNA: TGTGCCTGTGACGGACTCAGAGACGCCGTGGGGTACACCGATAAACTCATCTTT.

This clone was detected a few times. TCRdb attributes to this sequence the protein of a much larger clone, which differs from the DNA translation at residue 3; a read error is likely, and the protein displayed is translated from the DNA. This chain joins TRDV2 and TRDJ1, with 8 bases that match TRDD3. The V gene's germline CDR1 is GEAIGNYY and CDR2 EKD. There are 15 residues in the CDR3. The CDR3 DNA sequence: TGTGCCTATGACAAACTCTGGGGGAACACCGATAAACTCATCTTT. It codes for CAYDKLWGNTDKLIF.

For this clone: A far larger clone is only one base removed, so a read error is likely. This CDR3 is also generated by other DNA sequences in the sample. This CDR3 is CACDSLGDTPDKLIF. The DNA of the CDR3 is TGTGCCTGTGACAGCCTGGGGGATACCCCCGATAAACTCATCTTC. The chain combines TRDV2 with TRDJ1, with TRDD3 identical over 11 bases. The CDR3 totals 15 residues. Germline V gene sequence: CDR1 GEAIGNYY, CDR2 EKD.

This clone is categorized as medium-sized. The same CDR3 is also encoded by other DNA sequences in this sample. This sequence joins TRDV2 and TRDJ1, with 11 bases fitting TRDD3. The CDR3 runs to 15 residues. The germline V gene encodes CDR1 GEAIGNYY and CDR2 EKD. J was trimmed by 4 bases and V by 1 base; bases with no gene match: 4. The CDR3 is CACDTLGDTSDKLIF. For the CDR3, the DNA is TGTGCCTGTGACACGCTGGGGGATACAAGCGATAAACTCATCTTT.

Regarding this clone: This is likely an artifact of a read error, given a far larger clone one base away. Other DNA sequences of this sample code for an identical CDR3. V usage is TRDV2 and J usage is TRDJ2; weak D call: TRDD3 (6 bases). V lost 3 bases, J lost 4 bases, and 20 bases lay in between. The CDR3 loop spans 17 amino acids. Per the germline V gene, CDR1 is GEAIGNYY and CDR2 is EKD. The CDR3 DNA is TGTGCCTGTGACCAAGTACTGGGAGATGGGGGGACAGCACAACTCTTCTTT. The encoded protein is CACDQVLGDGGTAQLFF.

This clone is classed as medium-sized (0.01 to 0.1%). The chain couples TRDV2 to TRDJ3, with a weak D call TRDD2 (5 bases). The CDR3 covers 15 residues. Germline V gene lookup returns CDR1 GEAIGNYY and CDR2 EKD. The V end lost 4 bases, the J end lost 1 base, and 7 bases lay between the germline ends. CDR3 protein: CACDSLSWDTRQMFF. CDR3 coding DNA: TGTGCCTGTGATTCCTTATCCTGGGACACCCGACAGATGTTTTTC.

With respect to this clone: The TCRdb protein comes from a much larger clone and disagrees with this DNA's translation at residue 11, likely due to a read error; the protein given here is derived from the DNA. This sequence joins TRDV2 and TRDJ1; D is perhaps TRDD3 (6 bases). Trimming removed 2 bases at V and 2 bases at J, with 29 bases between. This CDR3 spans 20 amino acids. Germline lookup yields CDR1 GEAIGNYY and CDR2 EKD. This CDR3 is CACDSFFRTGPPSNTDKLIF. DNA for the CDR3: TGTGCCTGTGACAGTTTTTTTCGTACTGGGCCGCCGTCTAATACCGATAAACTCATCTTT.

This clone came up a few times. A far larger clone is one nucleotide away, so this likely arose from a read error. This chain connects TRDV2 to TRDJ1; 9 bases line up with TRDD3. The CDR3 is 16 residues long. Germline V CDR1 and CDR2: GEAIGNYY, EKD. The CDR3 region is CAWDTVGDTSTDKLIF. The CDR3 DNA sequence: TGTGCCTGGGACACCGTTGGGGATACGTCCACCGATAAACTCATCTTT.

Regarding this clone: With a much larger clone just one base away, this may be a read error. Other DNA sequences from this sample encode an identical CDR3 as well. V gene TRDV2 combines with J gene TRDJ1, with 10 bases lining up with TRDD3. The CDR3 spans 23 residues. The ends lost 0 bases at V and 0 bases at J; junction bases unmatched: 24. CDR1 is GEAIGNYY, CDR2 EKD, per germline. CDR3 coding DNA: TGTGCCTGTGACACCGTTGTGTCTTCCTCTAAGACGATTACTGGGGGATACACCGATAAACTCATCTTT. It translates to CACDTVVSSSKTITGGYTDKLIF.

On this clone: It is likely a read error: a sequence one base away is far more abundant. In the same sample, other DNA sequences code for this CDR3. The chain is built from TRDV2 and TRDJ3; D is uncertain. The CDR3 covers 17 residues. V was cut by 0 bases and J by 0 bases, with 8 bases left in between. Germline V gene data show CDR1 as GEAIGNYY and CDR2 as EKD. This CDR3 is CACDTVLDSWDTRQMFF. CDR3 bases: TGTGCCTGTGACACCGTTCTCGACTCCTGGGACACCCGACAGATGTTTTTC.

J is TRDJ1 and V is TRDV2; TRDD3 matches at 8 bases. Germline V gene lookup returns CDR1 GEAIGNYY and CDR2 EKD. The CDR3 is 18 amino acids. J was trimmed by 0 bases and V by 3 bases; bases with no gene match: 14. CDR3 nucleotides: TGTGCCTGTGACTCCGTGGCTGGGGGAAAGGCGTACACCGATAAACTCATCTTT. Its protein product is CACDSVAGGKAYTDKLIF.

Details on this clone: The same CDR3 can be traced to other DNA sequences in this sample. The V and J genes are TRDV2 and TRDJ1; 12 bases map to TRDD3. In germline, CDR1 is GEAIGNYY, CDR2 EKD. The CDR3 is 15 amino acids. Unmatched junction bases numbered 9, after V lost 1 base and J lost 10 bases. CDR3 nucleotides: TGTGCCTGTGACACATTACTGGGGGATACCGAGTCACTCATCTTT. Translation gives CACDTLLGDTESLIF.

In regard to this clone: For this DNA, TCRdb reports the protein of a much larger clone, which diverges at residue 11, most likely from a read error; the protein presented here is translated directly from the DNA. V usage is TRDV2 and J usage is TRDJ1; tentative D call: TRDD3 (6 bases). Germline loops: CDR1 GEAIGNYY, CDR2 EKD. This CDR3 is 16 amino acids long. The ends were cut back, 2 bases at V and 4 bases at J, with 19 bases in the middle. The DNA of the CDR3 is TGTGCCTGTGACATGGTTGGGGGTCCTTGGATCGATAAACTCATCTTT. Translated, it gives CACDMVGGPWIDKLIF.

By sample fraction, this clone is medium-sized. The chain uses TRDV2 and TRDJ1; 7 nucleotides agree with TRDD3. Unmatched junction bases numbered 18, after V lost 3 bases and J lost 0 bases. This CDR3 is 19 amino acids long. Germline V gene sequence: CDR1 GEAIGNYY, CDR2 EKD. The DNA of the CDR3 is TGTGCCTGTGACGCCGTGATGGGGGACCAGGGTTTCGACACCGATAAACTCATCTTT. Its translation is CACDAVMGDQGFDTDKLIF.

In the case of this clone: This clone may be a read error of a much larger clone one base away. V and J are TRDV2 and TRDJ2, with 13 nucleotides matching TRDD3. V dropped 3 bases and J dropped 2; count of bases not matched to a gene: 11. The CDR3 has 19 amino acids. CDR1 and CDR2 (germline): GEAIGNYY, EKD. This CDR3 reads CACDRVLGDTPGLTAQLFF. The CDR3 nucleotides are TGTGCCTGTGACCGCGTACTGGGGGATACGCCGGGATTGACAGCACAACTCTTCTTT.

In this sample, this clone turned up a few times. TCRdb's protein for this DNA is that of a much larger clone and differs from the translation at residue 17, likely a read error; the protein shown is the DNA translation. The rearrangement uses TRDV2 and TRDJ3; 7 nucleotides line up with TRDD3. The CDR3 sequence is 19 residues long. Germline loops: CDR1 GEAIGNYY, CDR2 EKD. The CDR3 protein is CACDTAGIPGSWDTRQTFF. DNA of the CDR3: TGTGCCTGTGACACCGCTGGGATACCGGGCTCCTGGGACACCCGACAGACGTTTTTC.